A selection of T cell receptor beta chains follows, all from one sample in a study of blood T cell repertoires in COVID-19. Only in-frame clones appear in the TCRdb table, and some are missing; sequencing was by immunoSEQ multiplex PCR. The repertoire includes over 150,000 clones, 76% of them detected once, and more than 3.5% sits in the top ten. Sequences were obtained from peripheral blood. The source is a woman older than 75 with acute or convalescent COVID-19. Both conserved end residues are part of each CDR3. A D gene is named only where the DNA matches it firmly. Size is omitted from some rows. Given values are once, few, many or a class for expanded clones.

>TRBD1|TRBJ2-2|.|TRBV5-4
CASSLEPTGGSTGELFF
TGTGCCAGCAGCTTGGAACCGACAGGGGGTAGTACCGGGGAGCTGTTTTTT
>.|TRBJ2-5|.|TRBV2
CASSPPWMEKGVETQYF
TGTGCCAGCAGTCCCCCTTGGATGGAAAAGGGGGTGGAGACCCAGTACTTC
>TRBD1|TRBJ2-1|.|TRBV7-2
CASSPRQGGAKGEQFF
TGTGCCAGCAGCCCAAGACAGGGGGGCGCAAAAGGAGAGCAGTTCTTC
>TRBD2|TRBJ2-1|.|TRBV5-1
CASSTGLASYNEQFF
TGCGCCAGCAGCACCGGACTAGCCTCCTACAATGAGCAGTTCTTC
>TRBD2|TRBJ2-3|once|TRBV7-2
CASTRLAGTDTQYF
TGTGCCAGCACTAGACTAGCGGGAACAGATACGCAGTATTTT
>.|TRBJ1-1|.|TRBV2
CASRTEKNTEAFF
TGTGCCAGCCGGACAGAAAAGAACACTGAAGCTTTCTTT
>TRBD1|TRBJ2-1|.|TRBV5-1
CASSMTTGVPYNEQFF
TGCGCCAGCAGCATGACTACAGGGGTCCCCTACAATGAGCAGTTCTTC
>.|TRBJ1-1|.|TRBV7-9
CASSLEVVGGAFF
TGTGCCAGCAGCTTAGAGGTCGTAGGGGGAGCTTTCTTT
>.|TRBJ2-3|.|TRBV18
CASSPLGDGADTQYF
TGTGCCAGCTCACCTCTGGGAGATGGGGCAGATACGCAGTATTTT
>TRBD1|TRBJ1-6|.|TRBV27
CASSFRGQGAGRGNSPLHF
TGTGCCAGCAGTTTTAGGGGACAGGGGGCGGGTCGTGGTAATTCACCCCTCCACTTT
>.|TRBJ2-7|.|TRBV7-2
CASSFSGDFYEQYF
TGTGCCAGCAGCTTCTCGGGGGATTTCTACGAGCAGTACTTC
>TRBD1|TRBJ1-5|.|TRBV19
CASRSGGAGNQPQHF
TGTGCCAGTAGATCAGGGGGCGCTGGCAATCAGCCCCAGCATTTT
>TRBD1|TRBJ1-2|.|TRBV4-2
CASSQPGTGGLLNYGYTF
TGTGCCAGCAGCCAACCCGGGACAGGCGGGCTCCTTAACTATGGCTACACCTTC
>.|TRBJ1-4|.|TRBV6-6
CASSYLQGRGEKLFF
TGTGCCAGCAGTTACCTCCAGGGCCGGGGGGAAAAACTGTTTTTT
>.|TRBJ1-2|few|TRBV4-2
CASSSLDSPTNYGYTF
TGTGCCAGCAGCTCGTTGGACAGCCCAACCAACTATGGCTACACCTTC
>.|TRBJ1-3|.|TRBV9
CASSVTPGSGNTIYF
TGTGCCAGCAGCGTAACCCCCGGCTCTGGAAACACCATATATTTT
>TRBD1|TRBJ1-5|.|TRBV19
CASSNPFGQGAQQPQHF
TGTGCCAGTAGTAACCCTTTCGGACAGGGGGCTCAGCAGCCCCAGCATTTT
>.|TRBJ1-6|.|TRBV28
CASTPPPGGNNSPLHF
TGTGCCAGCACTCCCCCACCTGGGGGCAACAATTCACCCCTCCACTTT
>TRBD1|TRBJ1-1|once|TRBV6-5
CASSHRGDEAFF
TGTGCCAGCAGTCACAGGGGAGACGAAGCTTTCTTT
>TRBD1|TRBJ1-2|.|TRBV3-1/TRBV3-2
CASSPLTGQGGYTF
TGTGCCAGCAGCCCCCTGACAGGGCAAGGAGGCTACACCTTC
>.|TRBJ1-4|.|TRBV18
CASSKEGVATNEKLFF
TGTGCCAGCTCAAAGGAAGGGGTTGCAACTAATGAAAAACTGTTTTTT
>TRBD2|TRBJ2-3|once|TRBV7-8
CASSLLTSGRGKDTQYF
TGTGCCAGCAGCTTACTGACTAGCGGGAGAGGAAAGGATACGCAGTATTTT
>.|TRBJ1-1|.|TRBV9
CASSPTQGRGTEAFF
TGTGCCAGCAGCCCAACCCAGGGTCGAGGCACTGAAGCTTTCTTT
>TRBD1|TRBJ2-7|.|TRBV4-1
CASSQDPGQGAREQYF
TGCGCCAGCAGCCAAGATCCGGGACAGGGGGCTCGGGAGCAGTACTTC
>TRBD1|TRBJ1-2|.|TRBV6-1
CASSEDRGLGGYTF
TGTGCCAGCAGTGAGGACAGGGGGCTTGGTGGCTACACCTTC
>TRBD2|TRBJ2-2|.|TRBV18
CASSPRTSGPANTGELFF
TGTGCCAGCTCACCTCGGACTAGCGGGCCAGCGAACACCGGGGAGCTGTTTTTT
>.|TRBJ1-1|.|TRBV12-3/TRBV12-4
CASHQRLSTEAFF
TGTGCCAGTCATCAGAGGTTATCCACTGAAGCTTTCTTT
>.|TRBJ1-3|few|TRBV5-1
CASSISGTGNTIYF
TGCGCCAGCAGCATATCGGGAACTGGAAACACCATATATTTT
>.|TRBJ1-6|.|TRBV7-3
CASSSGRALNSPLHF
TGTGCCAGCAGCTCGGGCAGGGCCTTGAATTCACCCCTCCACTTT
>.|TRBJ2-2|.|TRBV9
CASSKRTLNTGELFF
TGTGCCAGCAGCAAGCGGACGCTAAACACCGGGGAGCTGTTTTTT
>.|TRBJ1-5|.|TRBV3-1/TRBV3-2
CASSQYRPGFGEPQHF
TGTGCCAGCAGCCAATATCGGCCGGGATTCGGGGAGCCCCAGCATTTT
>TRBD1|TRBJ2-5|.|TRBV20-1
CSASVRGPETQYF
TGCAGTGCTAGTGTCAGGGGGCCGGAGACCCAGTACTTC
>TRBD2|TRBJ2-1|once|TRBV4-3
CASSQERSGGGHEQFF
TGCGCCAGCAGCCAAGAGCGGAGCGGGGGGGGCCATGAGCAGTTCTTC
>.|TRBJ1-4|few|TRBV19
CASSYLTGMFEKLFF
TGTGCCAGTAGCTATTTAACAGGGATGTTTGAAAAACTGTTTTTT
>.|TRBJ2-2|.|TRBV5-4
CASSPDRLRGTGELFF
TGTGCCAGCAGCCCCGACAGGTTACGGGGTACCGGGGAGCTGTTTTTT
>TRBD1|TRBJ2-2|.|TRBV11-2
CASSPPGTGGTGELFF
TGTGCCAGCAGTCCCCCCGGGACAGGGGGTACCGGGGAGCTGTTTTTT
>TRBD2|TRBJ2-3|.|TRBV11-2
CASSYPGLAAHF
TGTGCCAGCAGTTATCCGGGACTAGCGGCGCATTTT
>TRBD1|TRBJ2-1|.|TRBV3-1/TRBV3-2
CASSVVVGQGYNEQFF
TGTGCCAGCAGCGTTGTCGTGGGACAGGGTTACAATGAGCAGTTCTTC
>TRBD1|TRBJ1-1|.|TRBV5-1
CASSADEQGKMRAFF
TGCGCCAGCAGCGCAGACGAACAGGGGAAAATGAGAGCTTTCTTT
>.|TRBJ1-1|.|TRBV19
CASSMDLQESNTEAFF
TGTGCCAGTAGTATGGACCTACAGGAATCAAACACTGAAGCTTTCTTT
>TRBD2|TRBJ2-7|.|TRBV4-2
CASSRGLAGAVEYEQYF
TGTGCCAGCAGCCGGGGACTAGCGGGGGCTGTAGAGTACGAGCAGTACTTC
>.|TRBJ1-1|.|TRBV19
CASKFRGVNTEAFF
TGTGCCAGTAAATTCCGGGGGGTGAACACTGAAGCTTTCTTT
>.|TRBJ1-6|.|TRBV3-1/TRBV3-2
CASSRGGSNSPLHF
TGTGCCAGCAGCCGCGGGGGCTCCAATTCACCCCTCCACTTT
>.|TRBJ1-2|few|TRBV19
CASINLARSNYGYTF
TGTGCCAGTATTAATCTGGCCCGCTCTAACTATGGCTACACCTTC
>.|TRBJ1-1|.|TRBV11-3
CASSLAAGDTEAFF
TGTGCCAGCAGCTTAGCAGCCGGGGACACTGAAGCTTTCTTT
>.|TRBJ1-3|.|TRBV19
CASSRPTGSGNTIYF
TGTGCCAGTAGTCGACCCACAGGGTCTGGAAACACCATATATTTT
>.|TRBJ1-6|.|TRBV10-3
CAISAGGAERSPLHF
TGTGCCATCAGTGCTGGGGGGGCTGAAAGATCACCCCTCCACTTT
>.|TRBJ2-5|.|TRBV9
CASSVQQETQYF
TGTGCCAGCAGCGTACAGCAAGAGACCCAGTACTTC
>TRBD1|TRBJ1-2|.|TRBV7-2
CASSSGQGDRGYTF
TGTGCCAGCAGCTCGGGACAGGGGGATCGGGGCTACACCTTC
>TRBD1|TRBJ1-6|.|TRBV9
CASSATGDNSPLHF
TGTGCCAGCAGCGCGACAGGGGATAATTCACCCCTCCACTTT
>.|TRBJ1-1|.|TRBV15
CATSRGQAGTEAFF
TGTGCCACCAGCAGAGGGCAGGCTGGCACTGAAGCTTTCTTT
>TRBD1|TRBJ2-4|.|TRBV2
CASRGPGGKNIQYF
TGTGCCAGCAGAGGGCCAGGGGGAAAAAACATTCAGTACTTC
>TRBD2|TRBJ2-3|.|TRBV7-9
CASSSPAAGLAGDTQYF
TGTGCCAGCAGCTCCCCTGCTGCGGGACTAGCGGGAGACACGCAGTATTTT
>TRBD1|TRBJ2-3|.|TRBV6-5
CASLSTGGTDTQYF
TGTGCCAGCCTTTCGACAGGGGGGACAGATACGCAGTATTTT
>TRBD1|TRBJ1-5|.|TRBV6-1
CASSAGQGGSNQPQHF
TGTGCCAGCAGTGCTGGACAGGGCGGTAGCAATCAGCCCCAGCATTTT
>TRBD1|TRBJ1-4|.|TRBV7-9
CASRGQGTEKLFF
TGTGCCAGCAGGGGACAGGGGACTGAAAAACTGTTTTTT
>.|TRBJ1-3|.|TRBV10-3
CAISESVQSGNTIYF
TGTGCCATCAGTGAATCGGTACAGTCGGGAAACACCATATATTTT
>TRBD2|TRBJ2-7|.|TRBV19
CASSISSGGPYEQYF
TGTGCCAGTAGTATTTCTAGCGGGGGCCCTTACGAGCAGTACTTC
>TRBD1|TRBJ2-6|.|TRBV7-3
CASSTMGQGAPGANVLTF
TGTGCCAGCAGTACCATGGGACAGGGGGCACCTGGGGCCAACGTCCTGACTTTC